Listed below are T cell receptor beta chains from one sample, sequenced in a study of blood T cell repertoires in COVID-19. The protocol was immunoSEQ multiplex PCR, while the TCRdb copy is restricted to in-frame clones and leaves out a portion. The data show under 100,000 clones, with 90% seen just once and just over 5% held by the top ten. Source material: peripheral blood. The receptors were sampled from a man aged 50 to 60 with acute or convalescent COVID-19. The CDR3 runs from the conserved cysteine through the conserved F or W. D genes are given only for firm matches. Size tells how often a clone was seen (once, few, many) or the class of an expanded clone, and some rows leave it out.

J,D,V,size,CDR3,DNA
TRBJ2-4,NA,TRBV6-5,once,CASSSLGSQDIQYF,TGTGCCAGCAGTTCCCTCGGTTCTCAGGACATTCAGTACTTC
TRBJ2-7,NA,TRBV29-1,NA,CSVEDSHSYEQYF,TGCAGCGTTGAAGATAGCCACTCCTACGAGCAGTACTTC
TRBJ2-1,NA,TRBV10-2,NA,CASSDERRFF,TGCGCCAGCAGTGATGAGCGAAGGTTCTTC
TRBJ2-1,TRBD2,TRBV27,NA,CASSFRGLAVYNEQFF,TGTGCCAGCAGTTTCCGGGGCCTAGCGGTATACAATGAGCAGTTCTTC
TRBJ1-4,NA,TRBV6-6,NA,CASSYRRVEKLFF,TGTGCCAGCAGTTACCGCAGGGTTGAAAAACTGTTTTTT
TRBJ2-1,TRBD2,TRBV4-2,NA,CASSRSGRAGTDEQFF,TGTGCCAGCAGTCGGAGCGGGAGGGCCGGTACCGATGAGCAGTTCTTC
TRBJ2-5,NA,TRBV13,NA,CASSLYPGEETQYF,TGTGCCAGCAGCTTATATCCAGGGGAAGAGACCCAGTACTTC
TRBJ2-7,NA,TRBV15,NA,CATSRQLQGSSYEQYF,TGTGCCACCAGCAGACAATTACAGGGTAGCTCCTACGAGCAGTACTTC
TRBJ2-1,NA,TRBV7-2,NA,CASSVKPGLRTGGEQFF,TGTGCCAGCAGTGTTAAACCGGGACTGCGAACCGGTGGTGAGCAGTTCTTC
TRBJ2-1,TRBD2,TRBV5-1,NA,CASSLRLAGVSNEQFF,TGCGCCAGCAGCTTGAGGCTAGCGGGAGTGTCGAATGAGCAGTTCTTC
TRBJ2-7,TRBD2,TRBV6-5,NA,CASREGTSGTYEQYF,TGTGCCAGCAGGGAGGGCACTAGCGGGACCTACGAGCAGTACTTC
TRBJ2-3,TRBD2,TRBV27,NA,CASSLQGLAGPGDTQYF,TGTGCCAGCAGTTTGCAGGGACTAGCGGGGCCCGGAGATACGCAGTATTTT
TRBJ1-5,TRBD1,TRBV7-8,NA,CASSGYWTGGQPQHF,TGTGCCAGCAGCGGATACTGGACAGGGGGGCAGCCCCAGCATTTT
TRBJ2-1,TRBD1,TRBV18,NA,CASSPWLGQNNEQFF,TGTGCCAGCTCACCGTGGCTGGGACAGAACAATGAGCAGTTCTTC
TRBJ2-7,TRBD2,TRBV20-1,NA,CSASRGTSGTYEQYF,TGCAGTGCTAGTAGGGGGACTAGCGGAACCTACGAGCAGTACTTC
TRBJ2-7,TRBD1,TRBV19,NA,CASSPGGTDSSYEQYF,TGTGCCAGTAGTCCCGGTGGGACAGATAGCTCCTACGAGCAGTACTTC
TRBJ2-5,TRBD1,TRBV18,few,CASSPPGQGETQYF,TGTGCCAGCTCACCTCCGGGACAGGGGGAGACCCAGTACTTC
TRBJ1-5,NA,TRBV4-1,few,CASSQVGQYRQPQHF,TGCGCCAGCAGCCAAGTTGGCCAGTATCGTCAGCCCCAGCATTTT
TRBJ2-5,NA,TRBV7-2,NA,CASSLVTTGQETQYF,TGTGCCAGCAGCTTAGTCACGACTGGCCAAGAGACCCAGTACTTC
TRBJ2-7,NA,TRBV7-9,few,CASSLLRGSYEQYF,TGTGCCAGCAGCTTACTCAGAGGGTCCTACGAGCAGTACTTC
TRBJ2-3,NA,TRBV20-1,NA,CSALSRDTQYF,TGCAGTGCGCTATCTAGGGATACGCAGTATTTT
TRBJ2-5,TRBD1,TRBV6-5,NA,CASSWDSQETQYF,TGTGCCAGCAGTTGGGACAGCCAAGAGACCCAGTACTTC
TRBJ2-5,NA,TRBV5-6,NA,CASSFLPGRGQETQYF,TGTGCCAGCAGCTTCCTACCGGGTAGGGGGCAAGAGACCCAGTACTTC
TRBJ2-7,TRBD2,TRBV28,NA,CASGTSGSYEQYF,TGTGCCAGCGGGACTAGCGGGAGCTACGAGCAGTACTTC
TRBJ1-2,NA,TRBV3-1/TRBV3-2,NA,CASSGRAIGYGYTF,TGTGCCAGCAGCGGGAGGGCTATTGGCTATGGCTACACCTTC
TRBJ1-2,TRBD1,TRBV6-5,NA,CASSPKQGTPHTF,TGTGCCAGCAGTCCGAAACAGGGGACCCCTCACACCTTC
TRBJ1-2,TRBD1,TRBV30,NA,CAWSRDRGNYGYTF,TGTGCCTGGAGTAGGGACAGGGGTAACTATGGCTACACCTTC
TRBJ2-7,TRBD2,TRBV5-1,NA,CASSLDASGSYEQYF,TGCGCCAGCAGCTTGGATGCTAGCGGGAGTTACGAGCAGTACTTC
TRBJ2-1,NA,TRBV18,NA,CASSPRAQDGEQFF,TGTGCCAGCTCACCACGGGCCCAAGATGGTGAGCAGTTCTTC
TRBJ2-7,NA,TRBV3-1/TRBV3-2,NA,CASSPGLGYEQYF,TGTGCCAGCAGCCCAGGACTCGGCTACGAGCAGTACTTC
TRBJ1-6,TRBD1,TRBV7-9,NA,CASSNSDRVGSPLHF,TGTGCCAGCAGCAATTCGGACAGGGTCGGATCACCCCTCCACTTT
TRBJ2-7,NA,TRBV6-2/TRBV6-3,NA,CASSYQGQSDEQYF,TGTGCCAGCAGTTATCAGGGGCAGTCGGACGAGCAGTACTTC
TRBJ2-1,NA,TRBV6-4,NA,CASAVEGVHGEQFF,TGTGCCAGCGCGGTTGAGGGCGTCCACGGTGAGCAGTTCTTC
TRBJ2-1,TRBD2,TRBV19,NA,CASSIPGTSGRGEQFF,TGTGCCAGTAGTATCCCCGGGACTAGCGGGAGAGGTGAGCAGTTCTTC
TRBJ1-2,TRBD1,TRBV3-1/TRBV3-2,NA,CASSTRTGDYFLANYGYTF,TGTGCCAGCAGCACACGGACAGGCGATTACTTTTTAGCTAACTATGGCTACACCTTC
TRBJ1-1,NA,TRBV18,NA,CASSPPSVNTEAFF,TGTGCCAGCTCCCCCCCCAGTGTGAACACTGAAGCTTTCTTT
TRBJ1-1,NA,TRBV14,NA,CASSQSGAGDTEAFF,TGTGCCAGCAGCCAGTCTGGGGCGGGGGACACTGAAGCTTTCTTT
TRBJ2-1,TRBD1,TRBV19,NA,CASSNRQGGYNEQFF,TGTGCCAGTAGTAATCGACAGGGGGGGTACAATGAGCAGTTCTTC
TRBJ2-7,TRBD2,TRBV9,NA,CASSPTGAGVSYEQYF,TGTGCCAGCAGCCCGACCGGGGCGGGAGTTTCCTACGAGCAGTACTTC
TRBJ1-1,TRBD1,TRBV10-3,NA,CAISEGQGRQAFF,TGTGCCATCAGTGAAGGACAGGGACGACAAGCTTTCTTT
TRBJ1-1,NA,TRBV5-4,NA,CASSLGAAGGRTEAFF,TGTGCCAGCAGCTTGGGTGCAGCGGGGGGTCGGACTGAAGCTTTCTTT
TRBJ2-2,TRBD1,TRBV19,NA,CASSIGTGFNTGELFF,TGTGCCAGTAGTATAGGGACAGGGTTTAACACCGGGGAGCTGTTTTTT
TRBJ2-1,TRBD2,TRBV24-1,NA,CATSDTPSGRLHNEQFF,TGTGCCACCAGTGATACCCCTAGCGGGAGGCTTCACAATGAGCAGTTCTTC
TRBJ1-5,TRBD1,TRBV24-1,NA,CATSARDRGRNQPQHF,TGTGCCACCAGCGCCCGGGACAGGGGACGCAATCAGCCCCAGCATTTT
TRBJ2-7,NA,TRBV3-1/TRBV3-2,NA,CASSPPGVARSYEQYF,TGTGCCAGCAGCCCCCCAGGGGTAGCGCGATCCTACGAGCAGTACTTC
TRBJ1-1,NA,TRBV7-8,NA,CASSLGGTQAEAFF,TGTGCCAGCAGCTTAGGGGGGACTCAGGCTGAAGCTTTCTTT
TRBJ2-7,NA,TRBV7-9,NA,CASSSTLYEQYF,TGTGCCAGCAGCTCTACCTTGTACGAGCAGTACTTC
TRBJ2-2,NA,TRBV19,NA,CASRPIEGELFF,TGTGCCAGTAGGCCGATCGAGGGGGAGCTGTTTTTT
TRBJ2-1,NA,TRBV7-8,NA,CASSPVYNEQFF,TGTGCCAGCAGCCCGGTTTACAATGAGCAGTTCTTC